A selection of T cell receptor beta chains follows, all from one sample in a study of blood T cell repertoires in COVID-19. Sequencing was performed with immunoSEQ multiplex PCR; in TCRdb, only in-frame clones are kept and a portion is missing. The sample contains about 170,000 clones, roughly 88% of which appear only once. The sequenced sample was peripheral blood. Receptor source: a woman of 80 years or more with active or convalescent COVID-19. CDR3s include the opening cysteine and the closing phenylalanine or tryptophan. D genes are given only for firm matches. Size is stated for part of the rows, as once, few or many counts, or as a class when the clone is expanded.

j_call,d_call,clone_size,v_call,cdr3_nt,cdr3_aa
TRBJ1-5,TRBD1,NA,TRBV7-6,TGTGCCAGCAGCTTAAGAAGCGGGGCAGGGGGCGACAATCAGCCCCAGCATTTT,CASSLRSGAGGDNQPQHF
TRBJ1-4,NA,NA,TRBV10-2,TGCGCCAGCAGTCCCCGGACGATCGAGGGCGAAAAACTGTTTTTT,CASSPRTIEGEKLFF
TRBJ2-1,TRBD1,NA,TRBV4-1,TGCGCCAGCAGCCGCTATGGGACAGGGACCGACAATGAGCAGTTCTTC,CASSRYGTGTDNEQFF
TRBJ2-7,TRBD1,NA,TRBV6-2/TRBV6-3,TGTGCCAGCAGTAGCAAACGACAGGGCCTCTACGAGCAGTACTTC,CASSSKRQGLYEQYF
TRBJ2-1,NA,NA,TRBV15,TGTGCCACCAGCAGCCAGCGAGGCTACAATGAGCAGTTCTTC,CATSSQRGYNEQFF
TRBJ2-7,NA,NA,TRBV12-3/TRBV12-4,TGTGCCAGCACCCTGGACAGTCTCAACGAGCAGTACTTC,CASTLDSLNEQYF
TRBJ2-4,TRBD1,NA,TRBV14,TGTGCCAGCAGCGCGGACAGGGTTCATCACATTCAGTACTTC,CASSADRVHHIQYF
TRBJ2-1,TRBD1,NA,TRBV9,TGTGCCAGCAGCGCTGTGGGACAGGTTTGGGGGCAGTTCTTC,CASSAVGQVWGQFF
TRBJ2-5,TRBD2,NA,TRBV13,TGTGCCAGCAGCACGACTAGCGGGGTAGAGACCCAGTACTTC,CASSTTSGVETQYF
TRBJ2-2,NA,NA,TRBV27,TGTGCCAGCAGTGAAGGGACTTTAGGGGACACCGGGGAGCTGTTTTTT,CASSEGTLGDTGELFF
TRBJ2-3,NA,NA,TRBV27,TGTGCCAGCAGTTTCGGGTTCGATACGCAGTATTTT,CASSFGFDTQYF
TRBJ2-7,NA,NA,TRBV3-1/TRBV3-2,TGTGCCAGCAGCCAAGGTAACGAGCAGTACTTC,CASSQGNEQYF
TRBJ2-1,NA,NA,TRBV10-1,TGCGCCAGCAGCGACACTAGGTCCTACAATGAGCAGTTCTTC,CASSDTRSYNEQFF
TRBJ2-5,TRBD2,NA,TRBV7-9,TGTGCCAGCAGCTTAGGAGGCGGGGGGCCAAAGACCCAGTACTTC,CASSLGGGGPKTQYF
TRBJ1-1,NA,NA,TRBV30,TGTGCCTGGAACCTCGGGCAGGGCTCTGAAGCTTTCTTT,CAWNLGQGSEAFF
TRBJ1-1,TRBD1,NA,TRBV3-1/TRBV3-2,TGTGCCAGCAGCCTACAGGGGGCACGGACTGAAGCTTTCTTT,CASSLQGARTEAFF
TRBJ2-7,TRBD1,NA,TRBV5-1,TGCGCCAGCAGTCATACAGGGGAAAGGGACGAGCAGTACTTC,CASSHTGERDEQYF
TRBJ1-1,TRBD1,NA,TRBV12-3/TRBV12-4,TGTGCCAGCAGCGTTCACAGGGGCACTGAAGCTTTCTTT,CASSVHRGTEAFF
TRBJ2-2,NA,NA,TRBV4-2,TGTGCCAGCAGCCAAGATGTGGGCAACACCGGGGAGCTGTTTTTT,CASSQDVGNTGELFF
TRBJ1-1,TRBD1,NA,TRBV7-2,TGTGCCAGCAGCCCGGAACAGGGGCGAAATACTGAAGCTTTCTTT,CASSPEQGRNTEAFF
TRBJ2-3,TRBD2,NA,TRBV5-1,TGCGCCAGCAGCTTACCTCTAGCGGGGGAAACAGATACGCAGTATTTT,CASSLPLAGETDTQYF
TRBJ1-4,TRBD1,NA,TRBV5-8,TGTGCCAGCAGTTTCGACAGGGCAACTAATGAAAAACTGTTTTTT,CASSFDRATNEKLFF
TRBJ2-7,TRBD1,few,TRBV11-3,TGTGCCAGCAGCCGCTTGGGGGGGACAGGGTTCTACGAGCAGTACTTC,CASSRLGGTGFYEQYF
TRBJ1-1,NA,few,TRBV12-3/TRBV12-4,TGTGCCAGCAGACGTAGTGGGAACACTGAAGCTTTCTTT,CASRRSGNTEAFF
TRBJ2-5,NA,NA,TRBV5-4,TGTGCCAGCAGCTTGAGGCAGGGTGAGGAGACCCAGTACTTC,CASSLRQGEETQYF
TRBJ2-2,NA,NA,TRBV7-2,TGTGCCAGCAGCGCGGGTCCGCTGAACACCGGGGAGCTGTTTTTT,CASSAGPLNTGELFF
TRBJ1-5,NA,NA,TRBV6-5,TGTGCCAGCAGCGAGGGTAGCAATCAGCCCCAGCATTTT,CASSEGSNQPQHF
TRBJ1-1,NA,NA,TRBV6-5,TGTGCCAGCAGGTCAACTTCCAAGAACACTGAAGCTTTCTTT,CASRSTSKNTEAFF
TRBJ2-1,TRBD2,NA,TRBV12-5,TGTGCTAGTGGTTTGGGCGGGGGGGCTAGTGAGCAGTTCTTC,CASGLGGGASEQFF
TRBJ1-5,TRBD1,NA,TRBV6-2/TRBV6-3,TGTGCCAGCAGTTTACAGGGGTTGGGTGAGCCCCAGCATTTT,CASSLQGLGEPQHF
TRBJ1-4,NA,NA,TRBV7-3,TGTGCCAGCAGCCTAATAGGTCAGGGCGCTAATGAAAAACTGTTTTTT,CASSLIGQGANEKLFF